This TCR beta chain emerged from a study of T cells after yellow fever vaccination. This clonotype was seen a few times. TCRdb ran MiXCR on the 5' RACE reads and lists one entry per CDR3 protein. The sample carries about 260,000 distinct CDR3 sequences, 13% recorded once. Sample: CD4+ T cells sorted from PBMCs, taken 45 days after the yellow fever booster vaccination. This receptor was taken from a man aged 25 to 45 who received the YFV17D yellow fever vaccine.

The CDR3 spells CASSLQNRGKFYGYTF. CDR3 nucleotides: TGTGCCAGCAGTTTACAGAACCGGGGGAAATTCTATGGCTACACCTTC. The rearrangement joins TRBV28 to TRBJ1-2, with TRBD1 as a possible D gene (5 bases). There are 16 residues in the CDR3. Trimming took off 2 bases at V and 4 bases at J, with 17 bases between the two ends. Per the germline V gene, CDR1 is MDHEN and CDR2 is SYDVKM.